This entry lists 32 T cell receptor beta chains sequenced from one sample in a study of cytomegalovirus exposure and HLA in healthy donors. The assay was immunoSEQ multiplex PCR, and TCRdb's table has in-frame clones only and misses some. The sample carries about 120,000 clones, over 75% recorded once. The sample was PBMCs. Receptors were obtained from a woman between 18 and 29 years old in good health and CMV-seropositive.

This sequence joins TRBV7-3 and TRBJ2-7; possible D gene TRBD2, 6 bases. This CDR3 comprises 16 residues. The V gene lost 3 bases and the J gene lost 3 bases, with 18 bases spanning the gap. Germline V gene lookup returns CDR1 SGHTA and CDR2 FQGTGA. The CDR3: CASSLAPAGSVYEQYF. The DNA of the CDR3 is TGTGCCAGCAGCTTGGCTCCTGCGGGGTCGGTCTACGAGCAGTACTTC.

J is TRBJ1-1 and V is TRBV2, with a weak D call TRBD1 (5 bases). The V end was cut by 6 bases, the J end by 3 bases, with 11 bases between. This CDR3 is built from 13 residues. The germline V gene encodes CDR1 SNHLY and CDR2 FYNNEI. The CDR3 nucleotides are TGTGCCAGCAGGTGGGCGGGGGACACTGAAGCTTTCTTT. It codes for CASRWAGDTEAFF.

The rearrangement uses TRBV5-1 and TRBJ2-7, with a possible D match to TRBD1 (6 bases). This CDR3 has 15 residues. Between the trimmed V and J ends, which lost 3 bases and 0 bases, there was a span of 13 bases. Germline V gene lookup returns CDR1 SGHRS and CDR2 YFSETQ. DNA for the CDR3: TGCGCCAGCAGCTCGTCCCGACAGGACTCCTACGAGCAGTACTTC. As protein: CASSSSRQDSYEQYF.

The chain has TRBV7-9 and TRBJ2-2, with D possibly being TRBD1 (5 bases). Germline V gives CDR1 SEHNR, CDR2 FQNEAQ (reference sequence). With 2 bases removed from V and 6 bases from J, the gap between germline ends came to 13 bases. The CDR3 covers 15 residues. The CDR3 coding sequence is TGTGCCAGCAGCTTACAACTTGGACAAGCCGGGGAGCTGTTTTTT. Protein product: CASSLQLGQAGELFF.

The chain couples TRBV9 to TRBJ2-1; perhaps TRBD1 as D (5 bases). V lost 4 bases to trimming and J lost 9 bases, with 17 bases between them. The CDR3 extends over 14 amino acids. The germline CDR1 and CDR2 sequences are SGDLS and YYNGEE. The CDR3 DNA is TGTGCCAGCAGCTTTACCAGGGATTCCGCTGAGCAGTTCTTC. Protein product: CASSFTRDSAEQFF.

The CDR3 nucleotides are TGTGCCAGCAGCTCGTTCGGGTCGACAGTCCGGTCTGGGAAAGATACGCAGTATTTT. Its protein product is CASSSFGSTVRSGKDTQYF. V is TRBV5-6 and J is TRBJ2-3, with D possibly matching TRBD1 (5 bases). Trimming removed 3 bases at V and 5 bases at J, with 28 bases between. The V gene's germline CDR1 is SGHDT and CDR2 YYEEEE. This CDR3 has 19 residues.

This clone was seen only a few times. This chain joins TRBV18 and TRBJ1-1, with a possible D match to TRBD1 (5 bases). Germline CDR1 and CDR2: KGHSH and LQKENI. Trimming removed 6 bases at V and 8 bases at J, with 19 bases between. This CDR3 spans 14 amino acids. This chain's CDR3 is CASSTVQSSGEAFF. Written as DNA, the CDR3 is TGTGCCAGCTCCACCGTCCAGTCCTCAGGGGAAGCTTTCTTT.

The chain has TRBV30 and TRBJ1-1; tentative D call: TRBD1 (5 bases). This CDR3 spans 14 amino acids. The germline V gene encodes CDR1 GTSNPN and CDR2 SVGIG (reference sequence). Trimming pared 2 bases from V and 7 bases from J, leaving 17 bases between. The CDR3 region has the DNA TGTGCCTGGAGTACCTGGGGCGGTCGCCTTGAAGCTTTCTTT. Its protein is CAWSTWGGRLEAFF.

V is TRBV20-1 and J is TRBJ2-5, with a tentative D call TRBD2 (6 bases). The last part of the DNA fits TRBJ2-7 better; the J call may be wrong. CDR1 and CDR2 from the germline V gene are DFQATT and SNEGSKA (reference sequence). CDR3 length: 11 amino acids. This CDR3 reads CSAPGVYEQYF. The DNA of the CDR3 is TGCAGTGCCCCGGGAGTCTACGAGCAGTACTTC.

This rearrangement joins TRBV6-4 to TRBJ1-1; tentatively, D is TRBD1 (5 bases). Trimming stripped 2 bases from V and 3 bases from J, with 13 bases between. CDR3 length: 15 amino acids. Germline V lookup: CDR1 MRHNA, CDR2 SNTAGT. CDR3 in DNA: TGTGCCAGCAGTGACGGAACAGGTGGAGACACTGAAGCTTTCTTT. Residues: CASSDGTGGDTEAFF.

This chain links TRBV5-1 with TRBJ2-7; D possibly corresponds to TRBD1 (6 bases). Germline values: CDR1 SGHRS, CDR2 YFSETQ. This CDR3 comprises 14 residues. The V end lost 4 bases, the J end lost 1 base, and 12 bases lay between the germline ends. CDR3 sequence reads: CASSLQDRSYEQYF. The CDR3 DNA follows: TGCGCCAGCAGCCTACAGGACAGATCCTACGAGCAGTACTTC.

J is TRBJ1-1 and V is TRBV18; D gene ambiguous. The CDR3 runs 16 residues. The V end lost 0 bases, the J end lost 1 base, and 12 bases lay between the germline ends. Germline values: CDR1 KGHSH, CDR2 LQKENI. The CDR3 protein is CASSPPSVRSNTEAFF. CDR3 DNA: TGTGCCAGCTCACCACCGAGCGTGAGGTCGAACACTGAAGCTTTCTTT. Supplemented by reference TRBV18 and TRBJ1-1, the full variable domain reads NAGVMQNPRHLVRRRGQEARLRCSPMKGHSHVYWYRQLPEEGLKFMVYLQKENIIDESGMPKERFSAEFPKEGPSILRIQQVVRGDSAAYFCASSPPSVRSNTEAFFGQGTRLTVV.

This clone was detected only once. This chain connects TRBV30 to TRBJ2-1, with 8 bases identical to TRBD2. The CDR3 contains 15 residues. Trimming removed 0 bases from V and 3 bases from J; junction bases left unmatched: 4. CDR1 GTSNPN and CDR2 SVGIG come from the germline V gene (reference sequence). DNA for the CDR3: TGTGCCTGGAGTGTCCCCAGCGGGGGCTACAATGAGCAGTTCTTC. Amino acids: CAWSVPSGGYNEQFF.

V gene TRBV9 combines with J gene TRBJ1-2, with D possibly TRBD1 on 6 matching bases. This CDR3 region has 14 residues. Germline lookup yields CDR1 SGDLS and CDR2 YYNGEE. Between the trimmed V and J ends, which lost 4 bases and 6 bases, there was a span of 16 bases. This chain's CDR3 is CASSLRGGTHGYTF. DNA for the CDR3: TGTGCCAGCAGCCTAAGGGGGGGGACCCATGGCTACACCTTC.

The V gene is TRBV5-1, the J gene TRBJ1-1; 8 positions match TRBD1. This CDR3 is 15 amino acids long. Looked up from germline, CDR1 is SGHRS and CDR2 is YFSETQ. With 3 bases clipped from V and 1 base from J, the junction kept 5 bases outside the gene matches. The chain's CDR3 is CASSSSGTGNTEAFF. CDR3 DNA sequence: TGCGCCAGCAGCTCATCCGGGACAGGGAACACTGAAGCTTTCTTT.

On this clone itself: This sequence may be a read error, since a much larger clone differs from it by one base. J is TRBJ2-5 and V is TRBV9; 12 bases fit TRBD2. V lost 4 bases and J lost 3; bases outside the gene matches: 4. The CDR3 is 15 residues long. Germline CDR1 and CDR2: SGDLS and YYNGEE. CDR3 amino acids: CASSPGLAGKETQYF. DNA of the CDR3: TGTGCCAGCAGCCCCGGACTAGCGGGGAAAGAGACCCAGTACTTC.

CDR3 coding DNA: TGTGCCAGCAGTGAACAGGGCCTCAACACTGAAGCTTTCTTT. As protein: CASSEQGLNTEAFF. The V call is TRBV2, the J call TRBJ1-1; perhaps TRBD1 as D (5 bases). Germline V gives CDR1 SNHLY, CDR2 FYNNEI. V lost 2 bases, J lost 2 bases, and 9 bases lay in between. This CDR3 contains 14 residues.

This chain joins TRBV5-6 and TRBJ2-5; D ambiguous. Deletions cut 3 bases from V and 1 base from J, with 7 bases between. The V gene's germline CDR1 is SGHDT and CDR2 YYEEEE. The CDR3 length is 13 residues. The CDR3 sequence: CASSSTLQETQYF. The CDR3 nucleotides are TGTGCCAGCAGCTCGACACTCCAAGAGACCCAGTACTTC.

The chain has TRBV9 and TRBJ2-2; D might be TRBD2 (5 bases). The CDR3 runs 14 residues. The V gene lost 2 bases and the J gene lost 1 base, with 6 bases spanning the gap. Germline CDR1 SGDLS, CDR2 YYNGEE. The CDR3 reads CASSVGGNTGELFF. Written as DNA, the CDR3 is TGTGCCAGCAGCGTCGGAGGGAACACCGGGGAGCTGTTTTTT.

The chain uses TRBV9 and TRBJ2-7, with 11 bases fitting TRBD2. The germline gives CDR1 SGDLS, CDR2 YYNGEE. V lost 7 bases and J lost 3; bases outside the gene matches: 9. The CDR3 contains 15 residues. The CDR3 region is CASVPPGLADYEQYF. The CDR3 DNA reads TGTGCCAGCGTACCCCCGGGACTAGCGGACTACGAGCAGTACTTC. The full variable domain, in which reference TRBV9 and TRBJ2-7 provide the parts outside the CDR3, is DSGVTQTPKHLITATGQRVTLRCSPRSGDLSVYWYQQSLDQGLQFLIQYYNGEERAKGNILERFSAQQFPDLHSELNLSSLELGDSALYFCASVPPGLADYEQYFGPGTRLTVT.

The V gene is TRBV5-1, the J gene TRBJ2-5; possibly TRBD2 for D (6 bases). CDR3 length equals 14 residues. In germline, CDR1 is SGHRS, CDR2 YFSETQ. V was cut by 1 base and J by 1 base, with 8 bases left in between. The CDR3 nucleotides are TGCGCCAGCAGCTTGCAGGGAGGCCAAGAGACCCAGTACTTC. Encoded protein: CASSLQGGQETQYF.

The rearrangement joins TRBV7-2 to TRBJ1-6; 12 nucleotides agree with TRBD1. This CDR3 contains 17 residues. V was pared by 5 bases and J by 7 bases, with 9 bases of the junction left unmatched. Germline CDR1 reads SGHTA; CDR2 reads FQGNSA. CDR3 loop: CASSRSRDRGRNSPLHF. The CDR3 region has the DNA TGTGCCAGCAGCAGGTCCCGGGACAGGGGGCGGAATTCACCCCTCCACTTT.

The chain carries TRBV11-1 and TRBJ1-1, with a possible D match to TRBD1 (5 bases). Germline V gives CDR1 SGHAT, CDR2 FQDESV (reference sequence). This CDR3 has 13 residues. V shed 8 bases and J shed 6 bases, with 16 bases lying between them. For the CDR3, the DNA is TGTGCCAGCGGTCCGACAGCCAGCGCTGAAGCTTTCTTT. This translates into CASGPTASAEAFF.

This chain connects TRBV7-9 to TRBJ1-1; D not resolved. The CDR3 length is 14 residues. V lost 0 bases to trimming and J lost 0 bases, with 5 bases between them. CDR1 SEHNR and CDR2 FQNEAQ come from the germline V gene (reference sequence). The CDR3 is CASSLAQMNTEAFF. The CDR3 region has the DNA TGTGCCAGCAGCTTAGCACAGATGAACACTGAAGCTTTCTTT.

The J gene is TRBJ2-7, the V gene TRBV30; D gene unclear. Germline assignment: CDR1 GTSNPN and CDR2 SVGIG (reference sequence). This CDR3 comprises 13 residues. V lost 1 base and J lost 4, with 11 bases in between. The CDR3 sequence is CAWSAGEGYEQYF. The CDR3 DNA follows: TGTGCCTGGAGTGCAGGTGAAGGATACGAGCAGTACTTC.

This CDR3 is CAWSSASRLEQYF. CDR3 nucleotides: TGTGCCTGGAGTTCAGCTTCGAGGTTAGAGCAGTACTTC. This chain links TRBV30 with TRBJ2-7; D unresolved. The CDR3 has 13 amino acids. The germline V gene encodes CDR1 GTSNPN and CDR2 SVGIG (reference sequence). The ends were cut back, 2 bases at V and 7 bases at J, with 15 bases in the middle.

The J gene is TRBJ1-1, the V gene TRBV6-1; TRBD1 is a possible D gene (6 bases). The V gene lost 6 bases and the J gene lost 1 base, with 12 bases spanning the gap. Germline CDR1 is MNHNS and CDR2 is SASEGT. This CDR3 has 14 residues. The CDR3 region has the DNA TGTGCCAGCAGAGTACAGGGCCGGAACACTGAAGCTTTCTTT. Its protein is CASRVQGRNTEAFF.

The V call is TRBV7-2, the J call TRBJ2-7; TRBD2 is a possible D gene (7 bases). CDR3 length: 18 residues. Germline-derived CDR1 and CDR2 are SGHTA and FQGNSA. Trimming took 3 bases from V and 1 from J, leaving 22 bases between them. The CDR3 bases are TGTGCCAGCAGCTTCCCCCCCTGGGGACTACAGGGATCCTACGAGCAGTACTTC. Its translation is CASSFPPWGLQGSYEQYF.

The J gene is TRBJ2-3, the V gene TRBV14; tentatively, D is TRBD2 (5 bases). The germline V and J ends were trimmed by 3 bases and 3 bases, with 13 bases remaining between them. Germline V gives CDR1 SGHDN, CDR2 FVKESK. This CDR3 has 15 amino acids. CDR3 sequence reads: CASSQRGSGTDTQYF. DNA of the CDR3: TGTGCCAGCAGCCAGCGTGGGAGCGGTACAGATACGCAGTATTTT. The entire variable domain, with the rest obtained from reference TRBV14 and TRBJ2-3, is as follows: EAGVTQFPSHSVIEKGQTVTLRCDPISGHDNLYWYRRVMGKEIKFLLHFVKESKQDESGMPNNRFLAERTGGTYSTLKVQPAELEDSGVYFCASSQRGSGTDTQYFGPGTRLTVL.

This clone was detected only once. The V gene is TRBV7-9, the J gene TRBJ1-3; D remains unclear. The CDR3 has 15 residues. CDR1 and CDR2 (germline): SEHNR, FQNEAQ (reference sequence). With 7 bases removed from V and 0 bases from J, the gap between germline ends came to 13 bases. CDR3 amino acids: CASTFGVYSGNTIYF. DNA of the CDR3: TGTGCCAGCACATTCGGGGTATACTCTGGAAACACCATATATTTT.

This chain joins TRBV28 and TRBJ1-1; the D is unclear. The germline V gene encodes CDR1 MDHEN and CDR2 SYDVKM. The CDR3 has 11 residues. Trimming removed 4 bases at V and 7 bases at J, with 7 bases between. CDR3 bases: TGTGCCAGCAGTTCTCCGTATGAAGCTTTCTTT. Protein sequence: CASSSPYEAFF.

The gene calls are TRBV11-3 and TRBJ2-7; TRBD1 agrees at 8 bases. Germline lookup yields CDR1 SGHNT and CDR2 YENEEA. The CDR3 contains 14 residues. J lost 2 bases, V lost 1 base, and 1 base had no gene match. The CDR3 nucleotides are TGTGCCAGCAGCTTAGGGGGACAGGCCTACGAGCAGTACTTC. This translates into CASSLGGQAYEQYF. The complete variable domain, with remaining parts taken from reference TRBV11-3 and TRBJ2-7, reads EAGVVQSPRYKIIEKKQPVAFWCNPISGHNTLYWYLQNLGQGPELLIRYENEEAVDDSQLPKDRFSAERLKGVDSTLKIQPAELGDSAVYLCASSLGGQAYEQYFGPGTRLTVT.